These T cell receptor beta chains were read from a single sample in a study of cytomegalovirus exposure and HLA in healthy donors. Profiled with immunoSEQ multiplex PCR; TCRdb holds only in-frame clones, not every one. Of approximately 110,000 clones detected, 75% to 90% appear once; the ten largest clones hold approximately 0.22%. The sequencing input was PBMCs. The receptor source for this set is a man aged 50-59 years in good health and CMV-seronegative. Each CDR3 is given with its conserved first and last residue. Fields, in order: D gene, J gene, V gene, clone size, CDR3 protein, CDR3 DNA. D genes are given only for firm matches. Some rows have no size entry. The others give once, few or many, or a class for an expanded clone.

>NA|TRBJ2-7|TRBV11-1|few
CASSVDLSYEQYF
TGTGCCAGCAGCGTAGACTTATCCTACGAGCAGTACTTC
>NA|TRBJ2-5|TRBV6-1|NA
CASSEARGTQYF
TGTGCCAGCAGTGAAGCAAGGGGGACCCAGTACTTC
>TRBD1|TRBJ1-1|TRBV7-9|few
CASSRTGGNTEAFF
TGTGCCAGCAGCCGGACAGGCGGTAACACTGAAGCTTTCTTT
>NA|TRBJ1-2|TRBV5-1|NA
CASSLAYTLEYGYTF
TGCGCCAGCAGCTTGGCCTATACCCTTGAATATGGCTACACCTTC
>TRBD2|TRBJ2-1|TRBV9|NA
CASSVAAGGVNEQFF
TGTGCCAGCAGCGTAGCGGCGGGGGGCGTAAATGAGCAGTTCTTC
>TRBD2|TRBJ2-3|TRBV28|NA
CASSERGESTDTQYF
TGTGCCAGCAGTGAGCGGGGGGAAAGCACAGATACGCAGTATTTT
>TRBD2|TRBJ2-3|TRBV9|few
CASSVGVGSGKTDTQYF
TGTGCCAGCAGCGTAGGAGTGGGTAGCGGGAAGACAGATACGCAGTATTTT
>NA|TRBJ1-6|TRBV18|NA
CASSPGGRAGNSPLHF
TGTGCCAGCTCTCCGGGGGGACGGGCTGGGAATTCACCCCTCCACTTT
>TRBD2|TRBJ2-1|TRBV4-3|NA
CASSQGGLAGYNEQFF
TGCGCCAGCAGCCAAGGTGGGTTAGCGGGGTACAATGAGCAGTTCTTC
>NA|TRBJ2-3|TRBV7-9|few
CASSPTGQGTDTQYF
TGTGCCAGCAGCCCGACAGGCCAGGGGACAGATACGCAGTATTTT
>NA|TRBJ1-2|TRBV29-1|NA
CSVGVGGDYGYTF
TGCAGCGTCGGTGTTGGAGGAGACTATGGCTACACCTTC
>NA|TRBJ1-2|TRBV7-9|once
CASSFWETSYGYTF
TGTGCCAGCAGCTTTTGGGAGACGAGCTATGGCTACACCTTC
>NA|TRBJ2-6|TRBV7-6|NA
CASSDEQGISGANVLTF
TGTGCCAGCAGCGACGAACAGGGAATCTCTGGGGCCAACGTCCTGACTTTC
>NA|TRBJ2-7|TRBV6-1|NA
CASRETAWNSYEQYF
TGTGCCAGCAGGGAGACAGCCTGGAACTCCTACGAGCAGTACTTC
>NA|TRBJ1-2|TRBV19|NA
CASSITGRGGGYTF
TGTGCCAGTAGTATCACAGGGAGGGGTGGAGGCTACACCTTC
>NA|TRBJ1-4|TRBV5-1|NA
CASSLESATNEKLFF
TGCGCCAGCAGCTTGGAATCCGCAACTAATGAAAAACTGTTTTTT
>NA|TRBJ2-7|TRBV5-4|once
CASRGSSYEQYF
TGTGCCAGCAGGGGGAGCTCCTACGAGCAGTACTTC
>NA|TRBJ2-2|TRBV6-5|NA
CASSLGGEFTGELFF
TGTGCCAGCAGTCTTGGGGGCGAGTTCACCGGGGAGCTGTTTTTT
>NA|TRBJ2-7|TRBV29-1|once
CSVPGRFHEQYF
TGCAGCGTTCCGGGGAGATTTCACGAGCAGTACTTC
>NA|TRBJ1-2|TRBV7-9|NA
CASSPSIETVYGYTF
TGTGCCAGCAGCCCATCCATCGAGACAGTCTATGGCTACACCTTC
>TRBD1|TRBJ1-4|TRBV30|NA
CAWSPGTGEEKLFF
TGTGCCTGGAGTCCCGGGACAGGGGAGGAAAAACTGTTTTTT
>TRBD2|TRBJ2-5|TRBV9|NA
CASSALAGFQETQYF
TGTGCCAGCAGCGCACTAGCGGGGTTTCAAGAGACCCAGTACTTC
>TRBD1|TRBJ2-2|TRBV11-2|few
CASSPLRQGANTGELFF
TGTGCCAGCAGCCCATTAAGACAGGGCGCGAACACCGGGGAGCTGTTTTTT
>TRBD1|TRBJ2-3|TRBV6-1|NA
CASSEWRGGSDTQYF
TGTGCCAGCAGTGAATGGAGAGGGGGCTCAGATACGCAGTATTTT